The entry below gives a single T cell receptor (beta chain) sequence along with its context. The V segment lost 1 base and the J segment 5 bases; nucleotides outside the gene matches: 4. There are 16 residues in the CDR3. Germline CDR1 and CDR2: LNHNV and YYDKDF (reference sequence). This specimen belongs to a study of T cells after yellow fever vaccination. MiXCR, applied by TCRdb to the 5' RACE reads, yields one record per CDR3 protein. The repertoire includes around 300,000 distinct CDR3 sequences, roughly 13% of them detected once, and 0.45% to 0.65% sits in the top ten. The source was CD4+ T cells sorted from PBMCs, collected 45 days after the yellow fever booster vaccination. This chain uses TRBV15 with TRBJ2-5; 13 nucleotides agree with TRBD2. This clonotype originated in a man in his thirties or forties who received the YFV17D yellow fever vaccine. The CDR3 protein is CATSRGLAGGGETQYF. The CDR3 DNA sequence: TGTGCCACCAGCAGAGGACTAGCGGGAGGCGGGGAGACCCAGTACTTC. The full variable domain, with the rest looked up from reference TRBV15 and TRBJ2-5, is DAMVIQNPRYQVTQFGKPVTLSCSQTLNHNVMYWYQQKSSQAPKLLFHYYDKDFNNEADTPDNFQSRRPNTSFCFLDIRSPGLGDTAMYLCATSRGLAGGGETQYFGPGTRLLVL.